These 12 T cell receptor beta chains were all obtained from the same sample, sequenced in a study of cytomegalovirus exposure and HLA in healthy donors. The PCR was carried out with 60 Vbeta primers and 13 Jbeta primers. The table came from immunoSEQ multiplex PCR; TCRdb's copy has only in-frame clones and leaves some out. The sample has approximately 90,000 clones; around four fifths are singletons. Sequencing was carried out using PBMCs. Source of these receptors: a boy younger than 18 in good health and CMV-seronegative.

The CDR3 sequence: CASSLVSEQFF. CDR3 nucleotides: TGTGCCAGCAGTTTAGTATCTGAGCAGTTCTTC. The rearrangement links TRBV28 to TRBJ2-1; D is uncertain. The ends were cut back, 2 bases at V and 9 bases at J, with 5 bases in the middle. Germline V gene data show CDR1 as MDHEN and CDR2 as SYDVKM. This CDR3 region has 11 residues. Full variable domain (remainder filled in from reference TRBV28 and TRBJ2-1): DVKVTQSSRYLVKRTGEKVFLECVQDMDHENMFWYRQDPGLGLRLIYFSYDVKMKEKGDIPEGYSVSREKKERFSLILESASTNQTSMYLCASSLVSEQFFGPGTRLTVL.

The chain couples TRBV7-2 to TRBJ2-1; 7 bases line up with TRBD1. CDR3 length equals 13 residues. V shed 7 bases, J shed 4 bases, and the junction held 4 bases outside the gene matches. In germline, CDR1 is SGHTA, CDR2 FQGNSA. CDR3 bases: TGTGCCAGCAATAGGGGGCCTTACAATGAGCAGTTCTTC. This codes for CASNRGPYNEQFF.

This chain joins TRBV13 and TRBJ1-1; possibly TRBD1 for D (6 bases). V shed 4 bases and J shed 4 bases, with 19 bases lying between them. This CDR3 is built from 16 residues. The germline V gene has CDR1 PRHDT and CDR2 FYEKMQ (reference sequence). CDR3 in DNA: TGTGCCAGCAGCTCACGGGACACCCCCCGGGGCACTGAAGCTTTCTTT. It codes for CASSSRDTPRGTEAFF. The full variable domain, its missing parts supplied by reference TRBV13 and TRBJ1-1, is AAGVIQSPRHLIKEKRETATLKCYPIPRHDTVYWYQQGPGQDPQFLISFYEKMQSDKGSIPDRFSAQQFSDYHSELNMSSLELGDSALYFCASSSRDTPRGTEAFFGQGTRLTVV.

This clone was counted once. V usage is TRBV6-5 and J usage is TRBJ2-7; TRBD2 might be the D (6 bases). This CDR3 has 13 residues. The V gene lost 5 bases and the J gene lost 5 bases, with 13 bases spanning the gap. The V gene's germline CDR1 is MNHEY and CDR2 SVGAGI. CDR3 coding DNA: TGTGCCAGCAGTCAGACTAGTATCGACGAGCAGTACTTC. Translated, it gives CASSQTSIDEQYF.

V is TRBV6-1 and J is TRBJ1-5; D unresolved. The CDR3 has 15 amino acids. V lost 2 bases and J lost 3, with 11 bases in between. Germline CDR1 is MNHNS and CDR2 is SASEGT. CDR3 loop: CASSETGDTNQPQHF. CDR3 in DNA: TGTGCCAGCAGTGAAACTGGTGATACCAATCAGCCCCAGCATTTT.

This rearrangement joins TRBV4-1 to TRBJ1-1, with unresolved D. With 0 bases removed from V and 4 bases from J, the gap between germline ends came to 15 bases. Germline-derived CDR1 and CDR2 are MGHRA and YSYEKL. The CDR3 is 16 amino acids. The CDR3 bases are TGCGCCAGCAGCCAAGATTCCGGGAGAGGAGGCACTGAAGCTTTCTTT. Translation: CASSQDSGRGGTEAFF.

This chain joins TRBV5-1 and TRBJ2-7; 12 bases line up with TRBD1. V shed 1 base and J 5 bases; nucleotides not matched to a gene: 7. CDR1 SGHRS and CDR2 YFSETQ come from the germline V gene. The CDR3 runs to 16 residues. The DNA for the CDR3 is TGCGCCAGCAGCTTGCCGGGACAGGGGGCTTTACACGAGCAGTACTTC. Its translation is CASSLPGQGALHEQYF.

This clone was counted once. V is TRBV7-2 and J is TRBJ1-1; D gene uncertain. Trimming cost V 2 bases and J 4 bases, with 8 bases left between them. Germline CDR1 SGHTA, CDR2 FQGNSA. This CDR3 region has 13 residues. The CDR3 is CASSLLGGTEAFF. In DNA, the CDR3 is TGTGCCAGCAGCTTACTGGGAGGCACTGAAGCTTTCTTT.

The chain is built from TRBV6-1 and TRBJ1-4; 7 nucleotides match TRBD1. Germline CDR1 MNHNS, CDR2 SASEGT. The CDR3 length is 14 residues. Unmatched junction bases numbered 6, after V lost 7 bases and J lost 4 bases. In nucleotides, the CDR3 is TGTGCCAGCATGAACAGGGGCCATAATGAAAAACTGTTTTTT. Its protein is CASMNRGHNEKLFF.

In its sample, this clone was seen once. The CDR3 loop reads CASSNRVGEAFF. The CDR3 nucleotides read TGTGCCAGCAGTAACAGGGTTGGTGAAGCTTTCTTT. V gene TRBV28 combines with J gene TRBJ1-1; D is possibly TRBD1 (6 bases). The V gene lost 5 bases and the J gene lost 7 bases, with 11 bases spanning the gap. Germline lookup yields CDR1 MDHEN and CDR2 SYDVKM. The CDR3 runs to 12 residues. The full variable domain, its missing parts supplied by reference TRBV28 and TRBJ1-1, is DVKVTQSSRYLVKRTGEKVFLECVQDMDHENMFWYRQDPGLGLRLIYFSYDVKMKEKGDIPEGYSVSREKKERFSLILESASTNQTSMYLCASSNRVGEAFFGQGTRLTVV.

The chain couples TRBV4-3 to TRBJ2-1; D is possibly TRBD1 (5 bases). CDR3 length: 15 amino acids. Germline values: CDR1 LGHNA, CDR2 YSLEER. The V end was cut by 4 bases, the J end by 4 bases, with 14 bases between. The CDR3 spells CASSPGWAGYNEQFF. The CDR3 DNA reads TGCGCCAGCAGCCCAGGATGGGCAGGGTACAATGAGCAGTTCTTC.

The chain links TRBV6-1 to TRBJ1-2; 7 bases map to TRBD1. The CDR3 has 13 amino acids. The V gene end was trimmed by 6 bases and the J gene end by 7 bases; junction bases not matched to a gene: 8. Germline CDR1 reads MNHNS; CDR2 reads SASEGT. The CDR3 DNA reads TGTGCCAGCAGCGACAGGGTCTTGGGTGGCTACACCTTC. This gives the protein CASSDRVLGGYTF.